This T cell receptor (beta chain) was found in a study of blood T cell repertoires in COVID-19. About the study: Whether acute or convalescent, the COVID-19 samples came from the United States, Italy and Spain.

Participant ages covered about 18 to 89 years across about two dozen US areas. Researchers sorted participants into cohorts using their self-reported clinical history. The V end lost 5 bases, the J end lost 2 bases, and 16 bases lay between the germline ends. The germline gives CDR1 LNHDA, CDR2 SQIVND (reference sequence). The CDR3 is 16 residues long. Clones were read by immunoSEQ multiplex PCR, and TCRdb kept only the in-frame ones, dropping some. The sample yields 110,000 to 150,000 clones, roughly 80% seen once. The sequenced sample was PBMCs or T cells enriched from blood (not recorded which). The clonotype originates from a man aged 50 to 59 who had recovered from COVID-19. The J gene is TRBJ1-5, the V gene TRBV19; D perhaps matches TRBD1 (6 bases). CDR3 region: CASSYQGTSGNQPQHF. The DNA of the CDR3 is TGTGCCAGTAGTTACCAGGGGACTAGCGGCAATCAGCCCCAGCATTTT.